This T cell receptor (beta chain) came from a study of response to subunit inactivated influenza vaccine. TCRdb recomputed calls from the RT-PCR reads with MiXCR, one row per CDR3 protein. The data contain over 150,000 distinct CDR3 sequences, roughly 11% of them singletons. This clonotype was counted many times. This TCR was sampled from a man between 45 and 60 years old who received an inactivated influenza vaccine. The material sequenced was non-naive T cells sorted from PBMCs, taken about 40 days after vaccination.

This CDR3 is CASSPIPGQAGTGELFF. The DNA for the CDR3 is TGCGCCAGCAGCCCCATACCGGGACAGGCCGGCACCGGGGAGCTGTTTTTT. V gene TRBV5-1 combines with J gene TRBJ2-2; 8 bases fit TRBD1. The germline V gene encodes CDR1 SGHRS and CDR2 YFSETQ. J was trimmed by 4 bases and V by 4 bases; bases with no gene match: 12. The CDR3 has 17 amino acids.